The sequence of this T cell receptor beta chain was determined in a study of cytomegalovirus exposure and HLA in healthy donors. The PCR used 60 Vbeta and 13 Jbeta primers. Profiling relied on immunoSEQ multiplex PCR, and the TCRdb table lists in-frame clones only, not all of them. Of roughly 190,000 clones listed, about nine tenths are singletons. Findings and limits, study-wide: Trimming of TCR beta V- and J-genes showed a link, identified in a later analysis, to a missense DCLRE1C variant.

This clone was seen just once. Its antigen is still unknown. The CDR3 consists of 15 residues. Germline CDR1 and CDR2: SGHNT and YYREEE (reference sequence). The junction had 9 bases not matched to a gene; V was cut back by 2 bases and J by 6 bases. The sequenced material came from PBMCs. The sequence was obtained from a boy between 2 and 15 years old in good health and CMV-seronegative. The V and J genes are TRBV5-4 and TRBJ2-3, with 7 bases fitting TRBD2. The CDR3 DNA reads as TGTGCCAGCAGCTTCATCGCGGGAGATCTGGATACGCAGTATTTT. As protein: CASSFIAGDLDTQYF.